In this sample, the clone carrying this TCR beta chain turned up many times. The entry originates in a study of human T cells and chemical hapten exposure. Stated time point: patch test 3, about 24 weeks after DPC sensitization. Treatment indicated: therapeutic diphenylcyclopropenone sensitization with weekly scalp DPC. This CDR3 comprises 14 residues. V shed 2 bases and J shed 2 bases, with 6 bases lying between them. CDR1 and CDR2 (germline): MNHEY, SMNVEV (reference sequence). One entry per CDR3 protein, called by TCRdb with MiXCR from the RACE reads. Counted here are some 84,000 distinct CDR3 sequences, 10% to 13% occurring once; the ten biggest clones make up about 3.5%.

This chain uses TRBV27 with TRBJ2-2; D is ambiguous. This receptor was identified in a woman in her forties or fifties with alopecia areata. Some clones in this sample may be carry-over from other donors' samples. This specimen was whole blood, taken in connection with sensitization to the hapten diphenylcyclopropenone (DPC). CDR3 sequence: CASSLGFNTGELFF. The CDR3 DNA reads TGTGCCAGCAGTTTAGGCTTCAACACCGGGGAGCTGTTTTTT.